This TCR beta chain was recovered during a study of T cells in Graves' hyperthyroidism and ophthalmopathy. This CDR3 has 12 residues. CDR1 is MNHEY, CDR2 SVGAGI, per germline. Trimming removed 7 bases at V and 4 bases at J, with 10 bases between. RNA transcripts yielded amplified TCR beta CDR3 regions. The TCR CDR3 first-round RT-PCR relied on the HTBI primer set. TCRdb used MiXCR to reprocess the multiplex PCR reads, holding one entry per CDR3 protein. The sample has about 760,000 distinct CDR3 sequences, over 35% seen once. The sample was blood. This TCR derives from a woman in her thirties or forties with Graves' hyperthyroidism. The chain recombines TRBV6-5 with TRBJ1-1; D unclear. CDR3 in DNA: TGTGCCAGCATCCGGGGAGGCACTGAAGCTTTCTTT. Encoded protein: CASIRGGTEAFF.